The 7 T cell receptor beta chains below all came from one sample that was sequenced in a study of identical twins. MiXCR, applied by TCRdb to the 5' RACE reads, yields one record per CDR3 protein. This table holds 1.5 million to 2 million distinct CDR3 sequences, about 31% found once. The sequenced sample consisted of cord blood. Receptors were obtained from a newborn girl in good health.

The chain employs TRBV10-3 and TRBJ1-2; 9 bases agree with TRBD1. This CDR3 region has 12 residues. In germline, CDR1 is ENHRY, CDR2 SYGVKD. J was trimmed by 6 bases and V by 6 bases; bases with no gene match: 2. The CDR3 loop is CAIRRTGDGYTF. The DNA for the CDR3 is TGTGCCATCAGGCGGACAGGGGATGGCTACACCTTC.

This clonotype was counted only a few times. The CDR3 bases are TGCAGCGTTGAAGCCGACAGGGGAGAGACCCAGTACTTC. Translating gives CSVEADRGETQYF. V gene TRBV29-1 combines with J gene TRBJ2-5, with TRBD1 matching 8 bases. V lost 1 base and J lost 4; bases outside the gene matches: 2. The germline CDR1 and CDR2 sequences are SQVTM and ANQGSEA. The CDR3 sequence is 13 residues long.

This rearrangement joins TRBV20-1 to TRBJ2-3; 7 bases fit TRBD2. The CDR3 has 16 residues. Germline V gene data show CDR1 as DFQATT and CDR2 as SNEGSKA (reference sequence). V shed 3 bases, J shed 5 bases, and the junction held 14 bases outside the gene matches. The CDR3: CSARVVGEGRKDTQYF. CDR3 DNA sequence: TGCAGTGCTAGGGTGGTGGGGGAGGGCCGAAAAGATACGCAGTATTTT.

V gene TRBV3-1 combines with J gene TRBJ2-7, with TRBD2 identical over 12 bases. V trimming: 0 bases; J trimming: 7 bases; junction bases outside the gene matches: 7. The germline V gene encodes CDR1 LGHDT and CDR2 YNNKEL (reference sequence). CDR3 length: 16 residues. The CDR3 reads CASSQDRTSGRHEQYF. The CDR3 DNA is TGTGCCAGCAGCCAAGATCGCACTAGCGGGAGGCATGAGCAGTACTTC.

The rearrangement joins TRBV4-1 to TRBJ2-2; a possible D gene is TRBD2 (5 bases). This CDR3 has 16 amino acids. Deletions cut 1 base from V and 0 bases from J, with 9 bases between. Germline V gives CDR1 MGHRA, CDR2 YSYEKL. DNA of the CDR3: TGCGCCAGCAGCCAAGCACTAGTCGCGAACACCGGGGAGCTGTTTTTT. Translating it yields CASSQALVANTGELFF.

CDR3 sequence: CASSPRQGGDYGYTF. The CDR3 DNA reads as TGTGCCAGCAGCCCCCGACAGGGCGGTGACTATGGCTACACCTTC. The chain uses TRBV9 and TRBJ1-2; 7 nucleotides align to TRBD1. The CDR3 is 15 residues long. Germline CDR1 is SGDLS and CDR2 is YYNGEE. V shed 4 bases, J shed 3 bases, and the junction held 9 bases outside the gene matches.

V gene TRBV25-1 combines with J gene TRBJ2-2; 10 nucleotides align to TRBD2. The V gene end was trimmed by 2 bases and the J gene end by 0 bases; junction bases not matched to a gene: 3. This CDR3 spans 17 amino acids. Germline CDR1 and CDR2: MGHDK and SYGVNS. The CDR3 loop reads CASSETGLAANTGELFF. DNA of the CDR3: TGTGCCAGCAGTGAAACTGGACTAGCGGCGAACACCGGGGAGCTGTTTTTT.